These T cell receptor beta chains were read from a single sample in a study of cytomegalovirus exposure and HLA in healthy donors. Libraries were prepared by immunoSEQ multiplex PCR; TCRdb keeps only in-frame clonotypes and omits some of them. The sample yields over 150,000 clones, around 80% seen once. Material for sequencing was PBMCs. These receptors came from a man aged 30 to 45 in good health and CMV-seronegative. Each CDR3 is given with its conserved first and last residue. The D gene is left open where the match is weak. Clone size, where shown, is once, few, many, or a class for clones that have expanded.

len,d_gene,v_gene,abundance,j_gene,CDR3nt,CDR3aa
15,-,TRBV7-2,-,TRBJ2-1,TGTGCCAGCAGCCCCCTAGTAGGAGCTTGGAATGAGCAGTTCTTC,CASSPLVGAWNEQFF
12,TRBD1,TRBV29-1,-,TRBJ1-2,TGCAGCGTAGTCGGACAGGATCGTGGCTACACCTTC,CSVVGQDRGYTF
16,TRBD1,TRBV10-3,-,TRBJ1-2,TGTGCCATCAGTGAGTCGGGGGACAGGGTAAACTATGGCTACACCTTC,CAISESGDRVNYGYTF
14,-,TRBV19,-,TRBJ1-5,TGTGCCAGTACCGCTGGGCGGGACAATCAGCCCCAGCATTTT,CASTAGRDNQPQHF
15,-,TRBV6-1,-,TRBJ1-5,TGTGCCAGCAGTGAAAAGGGAGGGAATAATCAGCCCCAGCATTTT,CASSEKGGNNQPQHF
17,TRBD2,TRBV9,-,TRBJ2-3,TGTGCCAGCAGCGTAGATACTAGCGGGGGATACACAGATACGCAGTATTTT,CASSVDTSGGYTDTQYF
15,-,TRBV9,-,TRBJ1-1,TGTGCCAGCAGCCTCCAGGACACCTTGAACACTGAAGCTTTCTTT,CASSLQDTLNTEAFF
12,TRBD2,TRBV10-1,-,TRBJ2-1,TGCGCCAGCAGCCCTAGCGGGAGTGAGCAGTTCTTC,CASSPSGSEQFF
13,-,TRBV29-1,once,TRBJ1-1,TGCAGCGTTGGCGCCCACCCGGACACTGAAGCTTTCTTT,CSVGAHPDTEAFF
15,TRBD1,TRBV15,-,TRBJ1-4,TGTGCCACCAGCGGGCGGGACAGTCTCAATGAAAAACTGTTTTTT,CATSGRDSLNEKLFF
16,TRBD2,TRBV15,-,TRBJ2-1,TGTGCCACCAGCAGAGGGATAGCGGGAGAGAACAATGAGCAGTTCTTC,CATSRGIAGENNEQFF
15,TRBD1,TRBV27,-,TRBJ2-2,TGTGCCAGCAGTTACGGGGACAGCCACACCGGGGAGCTGTTTTTT,CASSYGDSHTGELFF
15,-,TRBV28,-,TRBJ2-1,TGTGCCAGCAGTTCTAACCTACTTTCCTACAATGAGCAGTTCTTC,CASSSNLLSYNEQFF
16,-,TRBV28,few,TRBJ1-5,TGTGCCAGCAGTTTATATGTCGGCGGAAGCAATCAGCCCCAGCATTTT,CASSLYVGGSNQPQHF
13,TRBD2,TRBV29-1,-,TRBJ2-5,TGCAGCGTTGCCGGGAGGGCCCGAGAGACCCAGTACTTC,CSVAGRARETQYF
14,TRBD1,TRBV9,-,TRBJ2-7,TGTGCCAGCAGCCCTAGGGACAGGAACTACGAGCAGTACTTC,CASSPRDRNYEQYF
16,TRBD2,TRBV19,-,TRBJ2-7,TGTGCCAGTAGTATGGGGGCTAGCGGGGGTGGCTACGAGCAGTACTTC,CASSMGASGGGYEQYF
14,-,TRBV7-2,-,TRBJ2-3,TGTGCCAGCAGCTTCGGGTCTGCTGCAGATACGCAGTATTTT,CASSFGSAADTQYF
13,-,TRBV30,-,TRBJ1-5,TGTGCCTGGAGTAGGGAGGGGAATCAGCCCCAGCATTTT,CAWSREGNQPQHF
14,TRBD2,TRBV5-5,-,TRBJ2-7,TGTGCCAGCAGCTTGGGCACTAGCGGCTACGAGCAGTACTTC,CASSLGTSGYEQYF
15,-,TRBV5-1,-,TRBJ2-2,TGCGCCAGCAACACAGGGATACTGTCGTCCGGGGAGCTGTTTTTT,CASNTGILSSGELFF
12,-,TRBV27,-,TRBJ2-2,TGTGCCAGCTCGGCGCGGTACGGGGAGCTGTTTTTT,CASSARYGELFF
16,TRBD1,TRBV5-1,-,TRBJ1-5,TGCGCCAGCAGCTTGGGAGACAGGGATAGCAATCAGCCCCAGCATTTT,CASSLGDRDSNQPQHF
14,-,TRBV27,-,TRBJ1-1,TGTGCCAGCACCTCGGGGGAATCGTACACTGAAGCTTTCTTT,CASTSGESYTEAFF
16,-,TRBV7-9,-,TRBJ2-3,TGTGCCAGCAGCTTCCGAGCGGGTCTTAGCACAGATACGCAGTATTTT,CASSFRAGLSTDTQYF
16,TRBD1,TRBV25-1,-,TRBJ2-7,TGTGCCAGCAGTGAAACTTGGGAAGGGGGCACAAGCGAGCAGTACTTC,CASSETWEGGTSEQYF
15,TRBD1,TRBV9,-,TRBJ1-2,TGTGCCAGCAGCGTGGGGGACAGCCCTAACTATGGCTACACCTTC,CASSVGDSPNYGYTF
14,TRBD1,TRBV10-3,few,TRBJ1-1,TGTGCCATTAGGAACAGGGGTACGGACACTGAAGCTTTCTTT,CAIRNRGTDTEAFF
12,-,TRBV21-1,medium-sized,TRBJ1-1,TGTGCCAGCAGCAAATATGCCCAGGAAGCTTTCTTT,CASSKYAQEAFF
15,-,TRBV28,-,TRBJ2-2,TGTGCCAGCAGTTTATGGGAGGGAAGGGGCGGGGAGCTGTTTTTT,CASSLWEGRGGELFF
15,TRBD2,TRBV27,-,TRBJ2-3,TGTGCCAGCAGTTTAGGCGGGGGGGCGGCAGATACGCAGTATTTT,CASSLGGGAADTQYF
18,-,TRBV9,-,TRBJ2-6,TGTGCCAGCAGCGTAAACGACCTCCGGGGAATCCAGGCCAACGTCCTGACTTTC,CASSVNDLRGIQANVLTF
13,TRBD1,TRBV5-6,-,TRBJ1-2,TGTGCCAGCAGCCGTGACAGGGGAGAAGGCTACACCTTC,CASSRDRGEGYTF
16,TRBD2,TRBV5-1,-,TRBJ2-1,TGCGCCAGCAGCTTGGGCCGTACTAGCGGGAGAAATGAGCAGTTCTTC,CASSLGRTSGRNEQFF
18,-,TRBV7-9,-,TRBJ2-2,TGTTCCAGCAGCTTAAATAAAAGGGGGGGGCAATTGACCGGGGAGCTGTTTTTT,CSSSLNKRGGQLTGELFF
14,-,TRBV7-6,-,TRBJ1-5,TGTGCCAGCAGCTTAGGCCAGGCGGGGCAGCCCCAGCATTTT,CASSLGQAGQPQHF
12,TRBD2,TRBV29-1,few,TRBJ2-1,TGCAGCGTCCGACGGGAGGTCTATGAGCAGTTCTTC,CSVRREVYEQFF
14,TRBD2,TRBV7-3,few,TRBJ2-3,TGTGCCAGCAGCCGGGGGGGTAGCACAGATACGCAGTATTTT,CASSRGGSTDTQYF
13,-,TRBV30,-,TRBJ2-7,TGTGCCGGTTCAATCGCGGCCTCCTACGAGCAGTACTTC,CAGSIAASYEQYF
12,-,TRBV25-1,-,TRBJ1-4,TGTGCCAGCAGTGAATGGGGGGGAAAACTGTTTTTT,CASSEWGGKLFF
14,-,TRBV27,-,TRBJ1-3,TGTGCCAGCAGTGGAGGGTTCTCTGGAAACACCATATATTTT,CASSGGFSGNTIYF
15,-,TRBV28,-,TRBJ1-5,TGTGCCAGCAGTTTCCTCGACGGGGGGAATCAGCCCCAGCATTTT,CASSFLDGGNQPQHF
14,-,TRBV4-1,once,TRBJ2-5,TGCGCCAGCAGCAGGGGTGGTCTAAAAGAGACCCAGTACTTC,CASSRGGLKETQYF
13,-,TRBV27,-,TRBJ2-7,TGTGCCAGCAGTGGAACCCCCAGGGGAGAGCAGTACTTC,CASSGTPRGEQYF
15,TRBD2,TRBV6-5,-,TRBJ2-2,TGTGCCAGCAGTTACAAAGCGGGAGGTCCCGGGGAGCTGTTTTTT,CASSYKAGGPGELFF
17,TRBD1,TRBV7-9,-,TRBJ2-3,TGTGCCAGCAGTTCGGACAGGGATTATCCTTCCACAGATACGCAGTATTTT,CASSSDRDYPSTDTQYF
13,-,TRBV27,-,TRBJ2-3,TGTGCCAGCAGTTTAGGAGCTTCAGATACGCAGTATTTT,CASSLGASDTQYF
16,TRBD1,TRBV11-3,-,TRBJ2-2,TGTGCCAGCAGCCTAGAAGGACAGGTTAACACCGGGGAGCTGTTTTTT,CASSLEGQVNTGELFF
13,-,TRBV5-5,-,TRBJ1-2,TGTGCCAGCAGCTTGAGCGGGTACTATGGCTACACCTTC,CASSLSGYYGYTF
14,TRBD1,TRBV5-1,-,TRBJ1-1,TGCGCCAGCAGCTCGACAGGGCTAATGACTGAAGCTTTCTTT,CASSSTGLMTEAFF
13,-,TRBV25-1,-,TRBJ2-2,TGTGCCACCCGGGACACTTCGACCGGGGAGCTGTTTTTT,CATRDTSTGELFF
14,TRBD1,TRBV6-1,-,TRBJ1-2,TGTGCCTCCCAGGGGGTGGAATTCAACTATGGCTACACCTTC,CASQGVEFNYGYTF